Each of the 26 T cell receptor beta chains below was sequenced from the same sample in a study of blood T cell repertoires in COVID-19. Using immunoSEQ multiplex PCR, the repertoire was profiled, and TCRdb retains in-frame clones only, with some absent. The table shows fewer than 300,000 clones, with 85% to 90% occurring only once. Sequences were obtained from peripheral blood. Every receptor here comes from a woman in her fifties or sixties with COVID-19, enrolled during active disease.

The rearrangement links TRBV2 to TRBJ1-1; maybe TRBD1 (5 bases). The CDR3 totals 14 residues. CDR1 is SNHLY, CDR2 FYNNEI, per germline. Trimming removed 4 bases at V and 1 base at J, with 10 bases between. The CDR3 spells CASSVRRGNTEAFF. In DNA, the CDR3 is TGTGCCAGCAGTGTCCGGAGGGGGAACACTGAAGCTTTCTTT. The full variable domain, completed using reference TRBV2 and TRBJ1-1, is EPEVTQTPSHQVTQMGQEVILRCVPISNHLYFYWYRQILGQKVEFLVSFYNNEISEKSEIFDDQFSVERPDGSNFTLKIRSTKLEDSAMYFCASSVRRGNTEAFFGQGTRLTVV.

The CDR3 region has the DNA TGTGCCAGCAGGGTTCGCAGGAATCAGCCCCAGCATTTT. Encoded protein: CASRVRRNQPQHF. The V gene is TRBV6-5, the J gene TRBJ1-5, with no clear D. Germline CDR1 is MNHEY and CDR2 is SVGAGI. The CDR3 extends over 13 amino acids. V lost 6 bases and J lost 4, with 10 bases in between.

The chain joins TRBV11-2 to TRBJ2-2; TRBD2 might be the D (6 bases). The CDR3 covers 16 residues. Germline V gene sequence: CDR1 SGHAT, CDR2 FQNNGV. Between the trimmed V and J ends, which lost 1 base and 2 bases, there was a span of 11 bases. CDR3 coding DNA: TGTGCCAGCAGCTTAGTTTCCGGGAGTAACACCGGGGAGCTGTTTTTT. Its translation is CASSLVSGSNTGELFF.

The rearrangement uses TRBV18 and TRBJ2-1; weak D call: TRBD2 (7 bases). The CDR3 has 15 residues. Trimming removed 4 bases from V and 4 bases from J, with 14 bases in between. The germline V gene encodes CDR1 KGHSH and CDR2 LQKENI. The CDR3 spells CASSLQAGAYNEQFF. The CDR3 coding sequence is TGTGCCAGCTCACTACAGGCGGGGGCATACAATGAGCAGTTCTTC.

The CDR3: CASSDGGSGSGELFF. The CDR3 DNA reads as TGTGCCAGCAGTGATGGAGGGAGCGGGTCCGGGGAGCTGTTTTTT. The genes are TRBV2 and TRBJ2-2; tentative D call: TRBD2 (6 bases). CDR1 and CDR2 from the germline V gene are SNHLY and FYNNEI. V lost 3 bases and J 6 bases, leaving 14 bases between the germline ends. The CDR3 covers 15 residues.

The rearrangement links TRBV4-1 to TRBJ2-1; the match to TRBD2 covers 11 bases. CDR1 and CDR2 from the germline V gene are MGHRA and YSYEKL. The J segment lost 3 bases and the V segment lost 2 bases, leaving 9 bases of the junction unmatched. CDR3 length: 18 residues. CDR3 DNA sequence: TGCGCCAGCAGCCAAAAGGGACTAGCGGAGATAAACTACAATGAGCAGTTCTTC. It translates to CASSQKGLAEINYNEQFF.

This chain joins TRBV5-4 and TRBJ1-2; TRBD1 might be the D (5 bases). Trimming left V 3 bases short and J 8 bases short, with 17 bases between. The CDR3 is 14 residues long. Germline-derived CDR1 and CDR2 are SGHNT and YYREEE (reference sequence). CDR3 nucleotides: TGTGCCAGCAGCTGGCGCGGGGCAGTCGTAGGCTACACCTTC. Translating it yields CASSWRGAVVGYTF.

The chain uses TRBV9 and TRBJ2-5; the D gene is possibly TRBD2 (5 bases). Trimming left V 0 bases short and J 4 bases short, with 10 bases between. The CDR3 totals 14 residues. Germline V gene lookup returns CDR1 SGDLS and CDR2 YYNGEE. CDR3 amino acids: CASSVAPGRETQYF. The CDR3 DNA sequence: TGTGCCAGCAGCGTAGCGCCGGGAAGAGAGACCCAGTACTTC.

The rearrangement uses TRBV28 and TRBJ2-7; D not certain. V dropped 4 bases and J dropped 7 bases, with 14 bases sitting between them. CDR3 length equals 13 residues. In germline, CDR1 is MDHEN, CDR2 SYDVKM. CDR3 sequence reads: CASSYGSRREQYF. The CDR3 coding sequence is TGTGCCAGCAGTTACGGGTCTCGTCGGGAGCAGTACTTC.

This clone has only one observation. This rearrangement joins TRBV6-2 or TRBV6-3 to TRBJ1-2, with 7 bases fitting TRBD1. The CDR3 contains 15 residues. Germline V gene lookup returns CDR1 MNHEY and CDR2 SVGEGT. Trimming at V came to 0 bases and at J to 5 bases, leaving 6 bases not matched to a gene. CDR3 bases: TGTGCCAGCAGTTACTCGACGTCAGGGGGTTATGGCTACACCTTC. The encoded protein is CASSYSTSGGYGYTF.

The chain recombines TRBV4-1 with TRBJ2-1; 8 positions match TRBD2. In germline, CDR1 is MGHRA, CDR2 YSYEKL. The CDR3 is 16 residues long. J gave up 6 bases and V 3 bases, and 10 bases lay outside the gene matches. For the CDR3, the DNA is TGCGCCAGCAGCCATCCCGCGGGAGGCTTTCTCAATGAGCAGTTCTTC. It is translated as CASSHPAGGFLNEQFF.

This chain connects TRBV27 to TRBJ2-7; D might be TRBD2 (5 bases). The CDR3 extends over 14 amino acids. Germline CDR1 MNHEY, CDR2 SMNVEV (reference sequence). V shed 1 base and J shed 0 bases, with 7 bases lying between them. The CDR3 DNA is TGTGCCAGCAGTTTATGGGAGAGCTCCTACGAGCAGTACTTC. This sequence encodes CASSLWESSYEQYF.

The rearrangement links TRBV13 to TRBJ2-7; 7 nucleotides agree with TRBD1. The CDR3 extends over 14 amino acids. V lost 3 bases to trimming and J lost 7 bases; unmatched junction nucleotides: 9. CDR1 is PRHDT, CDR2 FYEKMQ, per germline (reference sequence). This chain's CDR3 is CASSFTGENWEQYF. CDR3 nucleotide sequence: TGTGCCAGCAGCTTCACAGGGGAGAACTGGGAGCAGTACTTC.

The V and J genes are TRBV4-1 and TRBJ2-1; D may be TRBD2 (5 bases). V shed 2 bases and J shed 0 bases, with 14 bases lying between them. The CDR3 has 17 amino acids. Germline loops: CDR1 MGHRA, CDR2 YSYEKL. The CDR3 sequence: CASSQRRAGSSYNEQFF. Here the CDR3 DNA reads TGCGCCAGCAGCCAAAGGCGTGCGGGCAGCTCCTACAATGAGCAGTTCTTC.

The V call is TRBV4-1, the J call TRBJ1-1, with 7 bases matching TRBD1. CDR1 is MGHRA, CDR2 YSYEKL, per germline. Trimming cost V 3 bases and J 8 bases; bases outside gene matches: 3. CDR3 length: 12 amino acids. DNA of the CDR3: TGCGCCAGCAGCCAGACAGGGTCGGAAGCTTTCTTT. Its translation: CASSQTGSEAFF.

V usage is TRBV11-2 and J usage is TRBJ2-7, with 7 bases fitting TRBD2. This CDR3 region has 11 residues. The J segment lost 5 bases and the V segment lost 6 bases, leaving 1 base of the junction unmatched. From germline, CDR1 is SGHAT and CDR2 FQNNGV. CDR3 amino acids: CASRGRDEQYF. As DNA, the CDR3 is TGTGCCAGCAGGGGGAGGGACGAGCAGTACTTC. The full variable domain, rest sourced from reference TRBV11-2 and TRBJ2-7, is EAGVAQSPRYKIIEKRQSVAFWCNPISGHATLYWYQQILGQGPKLLIQFQNNGVVDDSQLPKDRFSAERLKGVDSTLKIQPAKLEDSAVYLCASRGRDEQYFGPGTRLTVT.

The CDR3 nucleotides are TGTGCCAGCAGCTTAGCGATCAGGGGCCCCCAGCATTTT. Its translation: CASSLAIRGPQHF. The rearrangement joins TRBV7-2 to TRBJ1-5; the D gene is possibly TRBD1 (6 bases). Deletions cut 0 bases from V and 10 bases from J, with 10 bases between. Germline V gives CDR1 SGHTA, CDR2 FQGNSA. The CDR3 sequence is 13 residues long.

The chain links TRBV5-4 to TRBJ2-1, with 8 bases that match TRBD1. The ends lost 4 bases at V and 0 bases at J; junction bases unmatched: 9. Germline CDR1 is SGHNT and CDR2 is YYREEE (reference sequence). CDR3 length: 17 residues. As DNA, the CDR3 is TGTGCCAGCAGCACTACGAGACAGGGGAGCTCCTACAATGAGCAGTTCTTC. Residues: CASSTTRQGSSYNEQFF.

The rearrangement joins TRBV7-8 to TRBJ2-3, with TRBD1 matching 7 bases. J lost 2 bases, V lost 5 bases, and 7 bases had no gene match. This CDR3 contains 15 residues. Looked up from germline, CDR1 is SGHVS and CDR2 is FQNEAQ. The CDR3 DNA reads TGTGCCAGCAGCCCGAGGACAGGACTCACAGATACGCAGTATTTT. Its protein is CASSPRTGLTDTQYF.

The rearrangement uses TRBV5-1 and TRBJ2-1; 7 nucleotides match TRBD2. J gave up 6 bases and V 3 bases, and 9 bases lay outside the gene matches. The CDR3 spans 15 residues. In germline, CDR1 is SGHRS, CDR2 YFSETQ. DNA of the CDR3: TGCGCCAGCAGCTCAGGCACTAGCGCGGTCAATGAGCAGTTCTTC. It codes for CASSSGTSAVNEQFF.

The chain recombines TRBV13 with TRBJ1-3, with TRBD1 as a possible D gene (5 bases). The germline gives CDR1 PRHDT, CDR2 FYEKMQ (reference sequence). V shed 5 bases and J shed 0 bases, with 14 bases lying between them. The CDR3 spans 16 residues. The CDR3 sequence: CASSVRLGGSGNTIYF. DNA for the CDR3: TGTGCCAGCAGCGTACGACTGGGGGGCTCTGGAAACACCATATATTTT.

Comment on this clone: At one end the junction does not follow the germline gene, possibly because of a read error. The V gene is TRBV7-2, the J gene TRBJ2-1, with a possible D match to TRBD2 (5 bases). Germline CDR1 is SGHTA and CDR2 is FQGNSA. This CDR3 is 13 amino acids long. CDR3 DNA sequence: TGTGCCAGCAGCTTAGCTCGAATCGAGATCGGGGTCTTC. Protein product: CASSLARIEIGVF. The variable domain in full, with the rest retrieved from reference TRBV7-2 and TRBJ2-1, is GAGVSQSPSNKVTEKGKDVELRCDPISGHTALYWYRQSLGQGLEFLIYFQGNSAPDKSGLPSDRFSAERTGGSVSTLTIQRTQQEDSAVYLCASSLARIEIGVFGPGTRLTVL.

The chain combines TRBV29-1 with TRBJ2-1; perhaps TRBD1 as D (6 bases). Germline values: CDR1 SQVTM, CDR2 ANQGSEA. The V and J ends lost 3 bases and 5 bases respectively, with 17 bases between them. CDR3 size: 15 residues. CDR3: CSVDIDRSEDNEQFF. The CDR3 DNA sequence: TGCAGCGTTGATATTGACAGGTCGGAAGACAATGAGCAGTTCTTC.

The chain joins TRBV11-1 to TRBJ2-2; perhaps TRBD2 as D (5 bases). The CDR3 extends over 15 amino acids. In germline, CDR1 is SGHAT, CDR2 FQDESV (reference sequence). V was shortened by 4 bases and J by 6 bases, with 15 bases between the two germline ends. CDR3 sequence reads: CASSSTRGLSGELFF. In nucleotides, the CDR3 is TGTGCCAGCAGCTCCACCCGCGGACTTTCCGGGGAGCTGTTTTTT.

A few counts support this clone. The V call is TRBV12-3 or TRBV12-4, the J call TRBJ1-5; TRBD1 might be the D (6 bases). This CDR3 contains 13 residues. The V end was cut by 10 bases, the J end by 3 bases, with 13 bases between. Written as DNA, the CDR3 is TGTGCCACGAGTTGGACAGACAATCAGCCCCAGCATTTT. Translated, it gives CATSWTDNQPQHF.

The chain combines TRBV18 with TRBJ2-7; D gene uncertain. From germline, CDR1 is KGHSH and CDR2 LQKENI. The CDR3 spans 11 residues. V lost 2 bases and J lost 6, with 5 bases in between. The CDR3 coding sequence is TGTGCCAGCTCACCAGGGCTCGAGCAGTACTTC. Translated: CASSPGLEQYF. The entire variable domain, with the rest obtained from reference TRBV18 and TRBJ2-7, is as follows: NAGVMQNPRHLVRRRGQEARLRCSPMKGHSHVYWYRQLPEEGLKFMVYLQKENIIDESGMPKERFSAEFPKEGPSILRIQQVVRGDSAAYFCASSPGLEQYFGPGTRLTVT.